A single sample is the source of the 5 T cell receptor beta chains below, sequenced in a study of blood T cell repertoires in COVID-19. Profiling relied on immunoSEQ multiplex PCR, and the TCRdb table lists in-frame clones only, not all of them. The sample records about 48,000 clones, 80% to 90% being singletons. Material for sequencing was peripheral blood. The receptors were sampled from a human donor in a cohort sampled during active COVID-19. The donor label of this sample is uncertain.

The chain is built from TRBV30 and TRBJ1-1, with 10 positions matching TRBD1. The CDR3 is 14 amino acids. V gave up 0 bases and J gave up 11 bases; unmatched junction bases: 9. Germline values: CDR1 GTSNPN, CDR2 SVGIG (reference sequence). The chain's CDR3 is CAWSVTGGAFNAFF. The CDR3 nucleotides are TGTGCCTGGAGTGTGACAGGGGGCGCCTTTAATGCTTTCTTT.

The gene calls are TRBV7-8 and TRBJ2-3; perhaps TRBD1 as D (6 bases). Trimming stripped 6 bases from V and 2 bases from J, with 18 bases between. CDR1 and CDR2 (germline): SGHVS, FQNEAQ. CDR3 size: 16 residues. CDR3 region: CASRSRGSQDTDTQYF. The CDR3 coding sequence is TGTGCCAGCAGATCTAGGGGGTCTCAGGACACAGATACGCAGTATTTT.

The rearrangement links TRBV20-1 to TRBJ2-3, with D maybe TRBD2 (6 bases). The germline V gene encodes CDR1 DFQATT and CDR2 SNEGSKA (reference sequence). The CDR3 is made up of 11 amino acids. V dropped 5 bases and J dropped 12 bases, with 15 bases sitting between them. CDR3 loop: CSAYIPGLQYF. CDR3 bases: TGCAGTGCTTACATCCCGGGACTCCAGTATTTT.

As to this clone: Different DNA sequences within this sample yield the same CDR3. In DNA, the CDR3 is TGTGCCAGCAGTAGCGGGGGGGCCTACAATGAGCAGTTCTTC. Its translation: CASSSGGAYNEQFF. This rearrangement joins TRBV7-3 to TRBJ2-1; TRBD2 aligns across 11 bases. V was pared by 6 bases and J by 2 bases, with 0 bases of the junction left unmatched. Per the germline V gene, CDR1 is SGHTA and CDR2 is FQGTGA. The CDR3 is 14 residues long.

This chain uses TRBV5-3 with TRBJ1-5, with D unclear. TRBV5-3 is noted as an ORF with a role that remains uncertain. The V end was cut by 8 bases, the J end by 5 bases, with 17 bases between. The CDR3 extends over 14 amino acids. The CDR3 nucleotides read TGTGCCAGGAGAACAGAGTCATGGGATCAGCCCCAGCATTTT. This sequence encodes CARRTESWDQPQHF.